This T cell receptor beta chain stems from a study of T cell clonotyping in hematopoietic cell transplantation. At the level of the study: Recipients' pretransplant samples followed cytoreduction.

Only in-frame clones appear in the TCRdb table, and some are missing; sequencing was by immunoSEQ multiplex PCR. The table includes 5,000 or so clones, around 32% detected once. The CDR3 runs to 13 residues. V was pared by 2 bases and J by 9 bases, with 16 bases between. Per germline, CDR1 GTSNPN and CDR2 SVGIG (reference sequence). As regards this clone: Its specificity is unknown.

Sample time point: recipient sample about 28 days before transplant, after cytoreduction. Blood collection times were about day -28 and days 30, 100, 180 posttransplant. Study results and caveats: Graft donor and pretransplant recipient Inverse Simpson Index values predicted broader posttransplant TCR diversity.

This chain links TRBV30 with TRBJ1-1; D is ambiguous. This sequence originates from a man aged 50 or older with myelofibrosis. Some clones in this sample may be carry-over from other donors' samples. This specimen consisted of peripheral blood mononuclear cells, obtained before stem cell transplant. The CDR3 DNA reads TGTGCCTGGAGTAGGCCAAGTTTTGCCCAAGCTTTCTTT. Translating gives CAWSRPSFAQAFF.